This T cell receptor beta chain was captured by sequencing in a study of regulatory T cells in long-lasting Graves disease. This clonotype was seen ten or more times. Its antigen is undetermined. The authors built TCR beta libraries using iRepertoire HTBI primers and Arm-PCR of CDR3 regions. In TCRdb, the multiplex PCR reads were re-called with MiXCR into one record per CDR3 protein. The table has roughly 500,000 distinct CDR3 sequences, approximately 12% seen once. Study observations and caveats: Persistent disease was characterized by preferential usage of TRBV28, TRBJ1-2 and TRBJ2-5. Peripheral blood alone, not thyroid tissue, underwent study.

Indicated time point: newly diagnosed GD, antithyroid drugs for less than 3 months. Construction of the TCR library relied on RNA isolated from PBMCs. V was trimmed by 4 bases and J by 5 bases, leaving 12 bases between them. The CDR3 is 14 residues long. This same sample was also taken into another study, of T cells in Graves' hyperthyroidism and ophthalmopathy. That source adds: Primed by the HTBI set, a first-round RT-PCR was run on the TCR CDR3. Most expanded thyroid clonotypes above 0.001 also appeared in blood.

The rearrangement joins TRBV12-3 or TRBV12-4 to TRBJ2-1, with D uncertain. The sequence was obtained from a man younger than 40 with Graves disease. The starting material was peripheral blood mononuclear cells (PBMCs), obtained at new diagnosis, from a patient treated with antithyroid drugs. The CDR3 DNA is TGTGCCAGCAGTTCTACGGTGGGAAACAATGAGCAGTTCTTC. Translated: CASSSTVGNNEQFF.